This T cell receptor (beta chain) emerged from a study of T cells in Graves' hyperthyroidism and ophthalmopathy. RNA transcripts provided the source from which TCR beta CDR3 regions were amplified. The HTBI primer set was used in a first-round RT-PCR of the TCR CDR3. TCRdb reprocessed the multiplex PCR reads with MiXCR, giving one entry per CDR3 protein. The sample records around 420,000 distinct CDR3 sequences, 15% to 18% being singletons. Stability of Graves' hyperthyroidism was defined as absent ophthalmopathy progression within 18 months. The V gene end was trimmed by 2 bases and the J gene end by 6 bases; junction bases not matched to a gene: 6. The CDR3 spans 15 residues. The germline V gene has CDR1 MDHEN and CDR2 SYDVKM.

This receptor was taken from a woman aged 18-35 years with Graves' hyperthyroidism. The chain joins TRBV28 to TRBJ2-7; TRBD2 aligns across 11 bases. Sequencing was done on a sample of blood. The CDR3 nucleotides read TGTGCCAGCAGTTTAGGGACTAGCGGAGGATCCGAGCAGTACTTC. This encodes CASSLGTSGGSEQYF.